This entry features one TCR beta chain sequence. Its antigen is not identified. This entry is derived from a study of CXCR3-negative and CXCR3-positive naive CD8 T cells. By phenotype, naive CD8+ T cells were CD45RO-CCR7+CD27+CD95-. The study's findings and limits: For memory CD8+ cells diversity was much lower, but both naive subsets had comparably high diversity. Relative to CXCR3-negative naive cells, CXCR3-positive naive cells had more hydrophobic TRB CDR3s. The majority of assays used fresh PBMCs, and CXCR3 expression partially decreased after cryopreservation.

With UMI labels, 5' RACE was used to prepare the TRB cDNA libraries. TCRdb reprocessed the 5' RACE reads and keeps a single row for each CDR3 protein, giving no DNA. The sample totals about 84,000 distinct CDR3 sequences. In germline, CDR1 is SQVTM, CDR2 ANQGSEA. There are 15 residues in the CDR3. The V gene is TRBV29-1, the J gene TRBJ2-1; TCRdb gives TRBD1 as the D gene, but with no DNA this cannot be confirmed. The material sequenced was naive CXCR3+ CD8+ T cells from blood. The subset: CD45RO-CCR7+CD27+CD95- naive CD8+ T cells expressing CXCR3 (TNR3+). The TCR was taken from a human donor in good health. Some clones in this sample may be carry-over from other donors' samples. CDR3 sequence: CSVERRGRGANEQFF.